The 30 T cell receptor beta chains below all came from one sample that was sequenced in a study of T-cell memory formation after mild COVID-19. TCRdb re-called the 5' RACE reads with MiXCR, one entry per CDR3 protein. In the table there are roughly 100,000 distinct CDR3 sequences, about 13% of which are singletons. The material sequenced was PBMCs or a T cell subset sorted from them (not recorded which). The receptors stem from an adult woman who had mild COVID-19 (a few samples of this study predate the infection). Cell type and time point are not known.

This clonotype showed up many times. The chain is built from TRBV5-1 and TRBJ2-1; TRBD2 agrees at 7 bases. V lost 7 bases to trimming and J lost 6 bases; unmatched junction nucleotides: 10. Per the germline V gene, CDR1 is SGHRS and CDR2 is YFSETQ. This CDR3 spans 14 amino acids. For the CDR3, the DNA is TGCGCCAGCGGACATGGGGAGGGCACCAATGAGCAGTTCTTC. Protein product: CASGHGEGTNEQFF.

The rearrangement links TRBV15 to TRBJ2-3; 10 bases are shared with TRBD2. The CDR3 spans 15 residues. V lost 5 bases and J lost 3; bases outside the gene matches: 5. Looked up from germline, CDR1 is LNHNV and CDR2 is YYDKDF (reference sequence). CDR3 nucleotides: TGTGCCACCAGCCAACCTAGCGGGGGTACAGATACGCAGTATTTT. Translation gives CATSQPSGGTDTQYF.

This clonotype came up a few times. The chain is built from TRBV6-2 or TRBV6-3 and TRBJ1-1; unclear D gene. With 0 bases removed from V and 0 bases from J, the gap between germline ends came to 11 bases. The CDR3 has 16 amino acids. From germline, CDR1 is MNHEY and CDR2 SVGEGT. The CDR3 nucleotides are TGTGCCAGCAGTTACTCGTGGCAGCGACTGAACACTGAAGCTTTCTTT. Translated: CASSYSWQRLNTEAFF.

In its sample, this clonotype was seen a few times. The chain combines TRBV5-6 with TRBJ2-5; 16 bases map to TRBD2. The germline V gene encodes CDR1 SGHDT and CDR2 YYEEEE. J was trimmed by 5 bases and V by 3 bases; bases with no gene match: 10. The CDR3 covers 18 residues. CDR3 sequence (DNA): TGTGCCAGCAGCTGGCTGGGACTAGCGGGAGGGATTGAGGAGACCCAGTACTTC. Its translation is CASSWLGLAGGIEETQYF. The complete variable domain, with remaining parts taken from reference TRBV5-6 and TRBJ2-5, reads DAGVTQSPTHLIKTRGQQVTLRCSPKSGHDTVSWYQQALGQGPQFIFQYYEEEERQRGNFPDRFSGHQFPNYSSELNVNALLLGDSALYLCASSWLGLAGGIEETQYFGPGTRLLVL.

The gene calls are TRBV19 and TRBJ2-7, with D possibly matching TRBD1 (6 bases). Germline values: CDR1 LNHDA, CDR2 SQIVND (reference sequence). This CDR3 region has 13 residues. The V gene lost 6 bases and the J gene lost 4 bases, with 13 bases spanning the gap. The CDR3 nucleotides read TGTGCCAGTAGCGCAGGGGTGGGGTACGAGCAGTACTTC. This gives the protein CASSAGVGYEQYF.

This clonotype was seen only a few times. The V and J genes are TRBV29-1 and TRBJ2-1; TRBD2 aligns across 9 bases. The junction had 17 bases not matched to a gene; V was cut back by 8 bases and J by 3 bases. The CDR3 is made up of 17 amino acids. CDR1 and CDR2 from the germline V gene are SQVTM and ANQGSEA. The CDR3 is CSLQLAGVKYDYNEQFF. In DNA form, the CDR3 reads TGCAGCCTCCAATTAGCGGGAGTAAAATATGACTACAATGAGCAGTTCTTC.

The chain recombines TRBV10-3 with TRBJ2-2; 10 bases match TRBD1. Germline CDR1 ENHRY, CDR2 SYGVKD. V trimming: 10 bases; J trimming: 5 bases; junction bases outside the gene matches: 10. The CDR3 has 15 residues. The CDR3 DNA reads TGTGCCACCCTTAATCCGGGACAGGGGACCGGGGAGCTGTTTTTT. It specifies CATLNPGQGTGELFF.

This clonotype was counted between two and nine times. The chain has TRBV6-5 and TRBJ2-5, with TRBD2 matching 9 bases. Germline V gene lookup returns CDR1 MNHEY and CDR2 SVGAGI. This CDR3 has 13 residues. J was trimmed by 10 bases and V by 8 bases; bases with no gene match: 11. For the CDR3, the DNA is TGTGCCAGCTGGAATTTAGCGGGAGACGACCAGTACTTC. Translated, it gives CASWNLAGDDQYF.

The chain has TRBV7-9 and TRBJ2-1; 10 bases agree with TRBD2. The CDR3 contains 15 residues. V gave up 5 bases and J gave up 2 bases; unmatched junction bases: 3. Per germline, CDR1 SEHNR and CDR2 FQNEAQ (reference sequence). DNA of the CDR3: TGTGCCAGCAGCCCGCTAGCGGGAGCCTACAATGAGCAGTTCTTC. Translating it yields CASSPLAGAYNEQFF.

This clonotype was seen a single time. The chain couples TRBV6-5 to TRBJ1-1; 7 bases match TRBD1. In germline, CDR1 is MNHEY, CDR2 SVGAGI. After removal of 5 bases from V and 1 base from J, the junction contained 7 bases not matched to a gene. This CDR3 contains 15 residues. CDR3 sequence: CASSLSTGRNTEAFF. The CDR3 nucleotides are TGTGCCAGCAGTCTGTCGACAGGGAGGAACACTGAAGCTTTCTTT.

V and J are TRBV6-5 and TRBJ1-1; D is unclear. The germline V gene encodes CDR1 MNHEY and CDR2 SVGAGI. There are 14 residues in the CDR3. V was trimmed by 5 bases and J by 1 base, leaving 11 bases between them. In DNA form, the CDR3 reads TGTGCCAGCAGTCAAAGGGTGGAGAACACTGAAGCTTTCTTT. Translated: CASSQRVENTEAFF.

This chain uses TRBV9 with TRBJ2-1; no reliable D call. Germline V lookup: CDR1 SGDLS, CDR2 YYNGEE. The ends were cut back, 0 bases at V and 4 bases at J, with 17 bases in the middle. This CDR3 has 17 amino acids. The CDR3 protein is CASSVGGSLSDYNEQFF. CDR3 DNA: TGTGCCAGCAGCGTAGGAGGAAGTCTCAGCGATTACAATGAGCAGTTCTTC.

The chain uses TRBV29-1 and TRBJ2-7; 8 nucleotides match TRBD2. V was clipped by 2 bases and J by 0 bases; unmatched bases: 9. There are 16 residues in the CDR3. The germline V gene encodes CDR1 SQVTM and CDR2 ANQGSEA. Here the CDR3 reads CSVESGSGGASYEQYF. DNA of the CDR3: TGCAGCGTTGAATCGGGTTCCGGGGGGGCCTCCTACGAGCAGTACTTC.

The sample holds a few counts of this clonotype. The chain couples TRBV20-1 to TRBJ2-7; D possibly corresponds to TRBD2 (7 bases). The germline CDR1 and CDR2 sequences are DFQATT and SNEGSKA (reference sequence). The CDR3 extends over 13 amino acids. The V end lost 7 bases, the J end lost 6 bases, and 19 bases lay between the germline ends. As DNA, the CDR3 is TGCAGTGTCGCCTCTTCCGGGGGGCTCGAGCAGTACTTC. This encodes CSVASSGGLEQYF.

This clonotype was detected a few times. V usage is TRBV27 and J usage is TRBJ2-7; no firm D call. V was trimmed by 3 bases and J by 3 bases, leaving 12 bases between them. CDR1 and CDR2 (germline): MNHEY, SMNVEV (reference sequence). The CDR3 spans 14 residues. For the CDR3, the DNA is TGTGCCAGCAGTTTTAGCAGCTTAGACTACGAGCAGTACTTC. Translation: CASSFSSLDYEQYF.

There are a few counts of this clonotype. The rearrangement joins TRBV20-1 to TRBJ2-7; TRBD2 might be the D (5 bases). CDR3 length: 13 residues. Germline CDR1 and CDR2: DFQATT and SNEGSKA (reference sequence). Trimming shortened V by 2 bases and J by 0 bases, and 8 bases separated the two germline ends. CDR3 loop: CSARPGSSYEQYF. The CDR3 coding sequence is TGCAGTGCTAGACCTGGGAGCTCCTACGAGCAGTACTTC.

This chain uses TRBV2 with TRBJ1-5; D possibly corresponds to TRBD1 (6 bases). V lost 2 bases and J lost 7, with 21 bases in between. The CDR3 is made up of 17 amino acids. Germline CDR1 is SNHLY and CDR2 is FYNNEI. CDR3 DNA sequence: TGTGCCAGCAGTGAATTCCCCCCGGCAGGGGCTAGCCAGCCCCAGCATTTT. This codes for CASSEFPPAGASQPQHF.

This clonotype was detected only a few times. The chain is built from TRBV7-9 and TRBJ1-4; TRBD1 might be the D (6 bases). V lost 7 bases to trimming and J lost 8 bases, with 17 bases between them. From germline, CDR1 is SEHNR and CDR2 FQNEAQ (reference sequence). CDR3 size: 14 residues. For the CDR3, the DNA is TGTGCCAGCATAGGGGGGGGATCTCGAGAAAAACTGTTTTTT. It translates to CASIGGGSREKLFF. The complete variable domain, with remaining parts taken from reference TRBV7-9 and TRBJ1-4, reads DTGVSQNPRHKITKRGQNVTFRCDPISEHNRLYWYRQTLGQGPEFLTYFQNEAQLEKSRLLSDRFSAERPKGSFSTLEIQRTEQGDSAMYLCASIGGGSREKLFFGSGTQLSVL.

This clonotype came up a few times. The J gene is TRBJ1-2, the V gene TRBV19; a weak D match, TRBD1 (6 bases). The germline V gene encodes CDR1 LNHDA and CDR2 SQIVND (reference sequence). Trimming shortened V by 4 bases and J by 4 bases, and 19 bases separated the two germline ends. The CDR3 is 16 amino acids. The CDR3 nucleotides read TGTGCCAGTAGTACCAGCAAGGGACAAGGTTTCTATGGCTACACCTTC. This codes for CASSTSKGQGFYGYTF.

The chain is built from TRBV5-1 and TRBJ2-2; D is unclear. The CDR3 runs 12 residues. The germline V and J ends were trimmed by 5 bases and 4 bases, with 6 bases remaining between them. Germline CDR1 SGHRS, CDR2 YFSETQ. CDR3 loop: CASSQITGELFF. The CDR3 DNA reads as TGCGCCAGCAGTCAGATCACCGGGGAGCTGTTTTTT.

The gene calls are TRBV18 and TRBJ1-1; D is unclear. Germline CDR1 is KGHSH and CDR2 is LQKENI. The CDR3 totals 16 residues. Trimming shortened V by 6 bases and J by 1 base, and 18 bases separated the two germline ends. The CDR3 bases are TGTGCCAGCTCCCTTCCAGGCTGGGGAAAGAACACTGAAGCTTTCTTT. Its translation is CASSLPGWGKNTEAFF.

The chain has TRBV12-3 or TRBV12-4 and TRBJ1-1; tentative D call: TRBD1 (5 bases). V was clipped by 3 bases and J by 0 bases, with 8 bases between them. The CDR3 covers 14 residues. Here the CDR3 reads CASSFGGVNTEAFF. CDR3 sequence (DNA): TGTGCCAGCAGTTTCGGGGGTGTGAACACTGAAGCTTTCTTT.

There are many counts of this clonotype. The CDR3 sequence: CASSAVLLGRDNEQFF. CDR3 nucleotide sequence: TGTGCCAGCAGCGCCGTGTTACTGGGCAGGGACAATGAGCAGTTCTTC. This sequence joins TRBV7-2 and TRBJ2-1; D perhaps matches TRBD1 (5 bases). The CDR3 totals 16 residues. Deletions cut 5 bases from V and 5 bases from J, with 19 bases between. The germline V gene has CDR1 SGHTA and CDR2 FQGNSA.

J is TRBJ2-3 and V is TRBV27, with TRBD2 matching over 9 bases. Trimming removed 3 bases from V and 2 bases from J; junction bases left unmatched: 12. The CDR3 is made up of 18 amino acids. The germline gives CDR1 MNHEY, CDR2 SMNVEV (reference sequence). The DNA of the CDR3 is TGTGCCAGCAGTTTGTCCTCAACCCTAGCGGGGATCACAGATACGCAGTATTTT. Amino acid sequence: CASSLSSTLAGITDTQYF.

The sample holds a few counts of this clonotype. The V gene is TRBV27, the J gene TRBJ1-2; 7 positions match TRBD1. The V segment lost 4 bases and the J segment 5 bases; nucleotides outside the gene matches: 7. CDR1 is MNHEY and CDR2 is SMNVEV in the germline V gene (reference sequence). CDR3 length equals 14 residues. The CDR3 DNA follows: TGTGCCAGCAGTTATAGGCAGGGGGGGTATGGCTACACCTTC. Its protein product is CASSYRQGGYGYTF.

This clonotype was counted only a few times. The chain is built from TRBV2 and TRBJ2-7; possible D gene TRBD1, 5 bases. V was shortened by 10 bases and J by 3 bases, with 10 bases between the two germline ends. The CDR3 covers 11 residues. In germline, CDR1 is SNHLY, CDR2 FYNNEI. CDR3 nucleotides: TGTGCCACACGACAGTTCTACGAGCAGTACTTC. Translating it yields CATRQFYEQYF.

This clonotype was counted at least ten times. The chain links TRBV7-2 to TRBJ2-3; 8 positions agree with TRBD2. V was clipped by 4 bases and J by 2 bases; unmatched bases: 2. The length of the CDR3 is 14 residues. Per germline, CDR1 SGHTA and CDR2 FQGNSA. The DNA for the CDR3 is TGTGCCAGCAGCTCGGGGGGGTTCACAGATACGCAGTATTTT. As protein: CASSSGGFTDTQYF.

The CDR3 is CASSYTGGDQPQHF. The CDR3 DNA reads TGTGCCAGCAGTTACACGGGTGGGGATCAGCCCCAGCATTTT. The V gene is TRBV6-6, the J gene TRBJ1-5, with D unclear. V lost 2 bases, J lost 5 bases, and 10 bases lay in between. The CDR3 loop spans 14 amino acids. Per the germline V gene, CDR1 is MNHNY and CDR2 is SVGAGI (reference sequence).

This clonotype was recorded a few times. The V gene is TRBV28, the J gene TRBJ2-7; 7 nucleotides agree with TRBD1. The V segment lost 9 bases and the J segment 0 bases; nucleotides outside the gene matches: 8. Germline CDR1 is MDHEN and CDR2 is SYDVKM. The CDR3 loop spans 14 amino acids. The CDR3 here is CASRTGASSYEQYF. CDR3 nucleotide sequence: TGTGCCAGTCGTACAGGGGCGAGCTCCTACGAGCAGTACTTC.

The chain combines TRBV7-9 with TRBJ2-2, with a possible D match to TRBD1 (5 bases). The CDR3 extends over 13 amino acids. The V gene's germline CDR1 is SEHNR and CDR2 FQNEAQ (reference sequence). V was clipped by 10 bases and J by 2 bases, with 11 bases between them. The CDR3 here is CANQGPNTGELFF. CDR3 sequence (DNA): TGTGCCAATCAGGGTCCAAACACCGGGGAGCTGTTTTTT. The entire variable domain, with the rest obtained from reference TRBV7-9 and TRBJ2-2, is as follows: DTGVSQNPRHKITKRGQNVTFRCDPISEHNRLYWYRQTLGQGPEFLTYFQNEAQLEKSRLLSDRFSAERPKGSFSTLEIQRTEQGDSAMYLCANQGPNTGELFFGEGSRLTVL.